This T cell receptor beta chain was identified during a study of neurological immune-mediated disorders. MiXCR, run by TCRdb on the 5' RACE reads, gives a single entry per CDR3 protein. The table records about 53,000 distinct CDR3 sequences, approximately 8.4% of them present only once. This clonotype appeared many times. The sample's time point: longitudinal time-point 3. The controls, all healthy individuals, were blood bank volunteers in Maryland, USA. V was trimmed by 1 base and J by 4 bases, leaving 7 bases between them. The CDR3 extends over 13 amino acids. Germline CDR1 and CDR2: SGHDT and YYEEEE.

The V call is TRBV5-6, the J call TRBJ2-3, with a weak D call TRBD1 (6 bases). The sample was PBMCs. The source of this sequence is a woman aged 40 to 50 in good health. CDR3 region: CASSLPGADTQYF. In DNA, the CDR3 is TGTGCCAGCAGCTTGCCAGGGGCAGATACGCAGTATTTT.